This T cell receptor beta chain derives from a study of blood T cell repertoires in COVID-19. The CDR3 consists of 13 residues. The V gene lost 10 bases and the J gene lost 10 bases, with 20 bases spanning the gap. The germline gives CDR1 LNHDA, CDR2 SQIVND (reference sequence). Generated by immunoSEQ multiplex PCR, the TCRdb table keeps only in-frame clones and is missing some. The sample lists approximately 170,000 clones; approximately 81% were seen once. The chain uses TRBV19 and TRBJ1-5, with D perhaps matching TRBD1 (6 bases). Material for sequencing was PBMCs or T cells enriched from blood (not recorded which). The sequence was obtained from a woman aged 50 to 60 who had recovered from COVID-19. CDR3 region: CATSTGFSSPQHF. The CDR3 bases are TGTGCCACTTCGACAGGTTTCTCTAGTCCCCAGCATTTT.